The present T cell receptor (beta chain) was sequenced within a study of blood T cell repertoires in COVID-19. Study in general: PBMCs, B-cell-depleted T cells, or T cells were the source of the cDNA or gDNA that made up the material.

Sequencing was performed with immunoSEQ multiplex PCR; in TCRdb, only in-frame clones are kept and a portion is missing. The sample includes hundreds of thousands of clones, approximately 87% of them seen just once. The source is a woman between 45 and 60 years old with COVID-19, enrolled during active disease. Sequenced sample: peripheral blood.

CDR3: CASSLFLNTGELFF. The CDR3 region has the DNA TGTGCCAGCAGCTTGTTTCTAAACACCGGGGAGCTGTTTTTT. The chain links TRBV11-2 to TRBJ2-2; D not resolved. The CDR3 is 14 amino acids. V was cut by 3 bases and J by 2 bases, with 7 bases left in between. CDR1 and CDR2 (germline): SGHAT, FQNNGV. Drawing the rest from reference TRBV11-2 and TRBJ2-2, the complete variable domain is EAGVAQSPRYKIIEKRQSVAFWCNPISGHATLYWYQQILGQGPKLLIQFQNNGVVDDSQLPKDRFSAERLKGVDSTLKIQPAKLEDSAVYLCASSLFLNTGELFFGEGSRLTVL.